The following is a T cell receptor (beta chain) sequence with its context. Its antigen is unknown. This specimen comes from a study of CXCR3-negative and CXCR3-positive naive CD8 T cells. Libraries of TRB cDNA were made by 5' RACE and carried UMIs. TCRdb re-called the 5' RACE reads and shows each CDR3 protein once, DNA omitted. The listing records approximately 100,000 distinct CDR3 sequences. Study-level results: Hydrophobicity of TRB CDR3s was greater in CXCR3-positive naive cells than in CXCR3-negative naive cells.

The CDR3 is 16 amino acids. Germline lookup yields CDR1 SGHTA and CDR2 FQGNSA. The sequenced sample was naive CXCR3+ CD8+ T cells from blood. Documented subset: CD45RO-CCR7+CD27+CD95- naive CD8+ T cells expressing CXCR3 (TNR3+). The origin of this receptor is a human donor in good health. Some clones in this sample may be carry-over from other donors' samples. J is TRBJ2-7 and V is TRBV7-2; with no DNA, the TCRdb D assignment of TRBD1 cannot be verified. CDR3 sequence reads: CASSSRPGQGSYEQYF.